This T cell receptor (beta chain) appears in the sequencing data of a study of CD4+ T cells in melanoma. The method was immunoSEQ multiplex PCR; TCRdb's version includes in-frame clones alone and lacks a portion of them. The repertoire consists of around 100,000 clones, with around 93% occurring once and the leading ten covering 3.3%. The CDR3 runs to 15 residues. V lost 2 bases and J lost 4, with 14 bases in between. The germline V gene has CDR1 MNHNS and CDR2 SASEGT. A remark on this clone: The antigen remains unidentified.

Points from the study as a whole: A reported correlation linked neoantigen-specific CD4+ T cells to CD8+, macrophage and B cell function. Diverse differentiation states were reported for melanoma neoantigen-specific CD4+ T cells.

J is TRBJ2-5 and V is TRBV6-1; D is unresolved. Sequenced material: peripheral blood. This TCR derives from a human donor with melanoma. CDR3: CASSEWFQLGETQYF. CDR3 in DNA: TGTGCCAGCAGTGAATGGTTCCAGTTAGGAGAGACCCAGTACTTC.